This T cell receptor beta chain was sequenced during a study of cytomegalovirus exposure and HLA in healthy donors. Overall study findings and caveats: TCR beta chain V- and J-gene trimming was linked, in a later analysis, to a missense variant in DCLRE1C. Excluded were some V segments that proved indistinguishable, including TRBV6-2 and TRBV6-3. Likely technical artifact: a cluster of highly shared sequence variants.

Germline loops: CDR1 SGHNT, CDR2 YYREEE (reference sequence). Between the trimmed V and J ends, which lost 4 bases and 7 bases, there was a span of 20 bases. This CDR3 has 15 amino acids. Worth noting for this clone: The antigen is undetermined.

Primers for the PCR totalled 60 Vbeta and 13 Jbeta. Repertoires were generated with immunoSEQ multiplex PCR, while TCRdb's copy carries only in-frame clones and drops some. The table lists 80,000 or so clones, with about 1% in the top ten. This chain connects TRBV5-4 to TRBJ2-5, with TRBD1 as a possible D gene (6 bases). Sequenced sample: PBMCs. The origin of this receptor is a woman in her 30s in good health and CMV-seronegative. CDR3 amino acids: CASSDRTEGRGTQYF. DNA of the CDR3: TGTGCCAGCAGCGACAGGACAGAAGGACGGGGGACCCAGTACTTC.